Listed below are T cell receptor beta chains from one sample, sequenced in a study of blood T cell repertoires in COVID-19. This table comes from immunoSEQ multiplex PCR, and its TCRdb copy is limited to in-frame clones, with some not included. The sample contains about 190,000 clones, 85% to 90% of which appear only once. Sequenced sample: PBMCs or T cells enriched from blood (not recorded which). The receptors originated from a woman aged 40 to 49 in a cohort exposed to, infected with or recovered from COVID-19 (not recorded which). CDR3s include the opening cysteine and the closing phenylalanine or tryptophan. D genes are given only for firm matches. Size tells how often a clone was seen (once, few, many) or the class of an expanded clone, and some rows leave it out.

DNA: TGCGCCAGCAGCTTTGGACTAGCGGACACAGATACGCAGTATTTT; CDR3: CASSFGLADTDTQYF; J: TRBJ2-3; V: TRBV4-3; D: TRBD2; size: NA
DNA: TGTGCCAGCAGCGAGGGCCGCGACCTCGAAAAACTGTTTTTT; CDR3: CASSEGRDLEKLFF; J: TRBJ1-4; V: TRBV13; D: NA; size: NA
DNA: TGCGCCAGCGTAGAGCCTCAATCTATCCACTATCCCTCCGAGCAGTACTTC; CDR3: CASVEPQSIHYPSEQYF; J: TRBJ2-7; V: TRBV23-1; D: NA; size: NA
DNA: TGCGCCAGCAGCCCACCCACAGGGGGTATTTTTGACGAAGCTTTCTTT; CDR3: CASSPPTGGIFDEAFF; J: TRBJ1-1; V: TRBV5-1; D: TRBD1; size: NA
DNA: TGTGCCAGCTCACGAGACAGGCTCAGCTCCTATAATTCACCCCTCCACTTT; CDR3: CASSRDRLSSYNSPLHF; J: TRBJ1-6; V: TRBV18; D: NA; size: NA
DNA: TGTGCCAGTAGTATAGCAGGGGGACAGGCCCAATACAATGAGCAGTTCTTC; CDR3: CASSIAGGQAQYNEQFF; J: TRBJ2-1; V: TRBV19; D: TRBD1; size: NA
DNA: TGTGCCAGCTCACCGGGCGGGGGCTCCTACGAGCAGTACTTC; CDR3: CASSPGGGSYEQYF; J: TRBJ2-7; V: TRBV18; D: TRBD2; size: NA
DNA: TGTGCCAGCAGTTTCGCCCAGGGTTTATTCAATGAGCAGTTCTTC; CDR3: CASSFAQGLFNEQFF; J: TRBJ2-1; V: TRBV27; D: NA; size: NA
DNA: TGTGCCAGCAGCTTAGGGAGGGGTTTGAACACTGAAGCTTTCTTT; CDR3: CASSLGRGLNTEAFF; J: TRBJ1-1; V: TRBV7-9; D: NA; size: NA
DNA: TGTGCCAGCAGCGCCAGTAGTGGGAGGCCTGAAGCTTTCTTT; CDR3: CASSASSGRPEAFF; J: TRBJ1-1; V: TRBV9; D: NA; size: NA
DNA: TGTGCCAGCTCCGGGACAGCCCCCTACGAGCAGTACTTC; CDR3: CASSGTAPYEQYF; J: TRBJ2-7; V: TRBV2; D: TRBD1; size: once
DNA: TGCGCCAGCAGCCAAGAGTTAACGGGTTATAATTCACCCCTCCACTTT; CDR3: CASSQELTGYNSPLHF; J: TRBJ1-6; V: TRBV4-1; D: NA; size: NA
DNA: TGTGCCACCAGCAGAGGACAGGGGATCTCAAAAGCTTTCTTT; CDR3: CATSRGQGISKAFF; J: TRBJ1-1; V: TRBV15; D: TRBD1; size: NA
DNA: TGTGCCAGCAGGGGGACAGGGGGACTGGAAAAACTGTTTTTT; CDR3: CASRGTGGLEKLFF; J: TRBJ1-4; V: TRBV11-2; D: TRBD1; size: NA
DNA: TGTGCCAGCAGGCTAGCGGGGGGGCGCGGGGTGCAGTACTTC; CDR3: CASRLAGGRGVQYF; J: TRBJ2-7; V: TRBV7-8; D: TRBD2; size: NA
DNA: TGTGCCAGCAGCCCCTCCCTAGACCCGAGCTCCTACAATGAGCAGTTCTTC; CDR3: CASSPSLDPSSYNEQFF; J: TRBJ2-1; V: TRBV11-2; D: NA; size: NA
DNA: TGCGCCAGCAGCCAAGGCCCGGGATCATATATGAACACTGAAGCTTTCTTT; CDR3: CASSQGPGSYMNTEAFF; J: TRBJ1-1; V: TRBV4-1; D: NA; size: NA
DNA: TGTGCCAGCAGTCGACTAGCGGGGGGGACAGATACGCAGTATTTT; CDR3: CASSRLAGGTDTQYF; J: TRBJ2-3; V: TRBV6-4; D: TRBD2; size: many
DNA: TGTGCCAGCAGCTTAGCGACTAGCGGGGGGGCCTACAATGAGCAGTTCTTC; CDR3: CASSLATSGGAYNEQFF; J: TRBJ2-1; V: TRBV7-6; D: TRBD2; size: NA
DNA: TGTGCCAGCAGCTCAGCAGCGGGGACCTATAACTATGGCTACACCTTC; CDR3: CASSSAAGTYNYGYTF; J: TRBJ1-2; V: TRBV5-6; D: NA; size: NA
DNA: TGTGCCAGCAGCCCCACAGGGACCTTGGGCTACACCTTC; CDR3: CASSPTGTLGYTF; J: TRBJ1-2; V: TRBV5-6; D: NA; size: NA
DNA: TGTGCCAGCAGCAGGACAGGGGGCTGGTACGAGCAGTACTTC; CDR3: CASSRTGGWYEQYF; J: TRBJ2-7; V: TRBV27; D: TRBD1; size: NA
DNA: TGTGCCAGCCGACCCCCGGGACTACATACGCAGTATTTT; CDR3: CASRPPGLHTQYF; J: TRBJ2-3; V: TRBV28; D: TRBD2; size: NA
DNA: TGCAGCGTTGGGGGTGGGCTCCGGGGCACTGAAGCTTTCTTT; CDR3: CSVGGGLRGTEAFF; J: TRBJ1-1; V: TRBV29-1; D: NA; size: NA
DNA: TGTGCCAGCAGCTCCTACAGGGGGTGGGGCTACACCTTC; CDR3: CASSSYRGWGYTF; J: TRBJ1-2; V: TRBV11-2; D: TRBD1; size: NA
DNA: TGTGCCAGCAGCCAAGATCCGGGGTTGAACACTGAAGCTTTCTTT; CDR3: CASSQDPGLNTEAFF; J: TRBJ1-1; V: TRBV3-1/TRBV3-2; D: NA; size: few
DNA: TGCGCCAGCAGCTTAAGGGGGTCAGAGGAGCAGTACTTC; CDR3: CASSLRGSEEQYF; J: TRBJ2-7; V: TRBV5-1; D: NA; size: NA
DNA: TGTGCCAGCAGCCCGAGCGGGACAGGGGGAAGGATGAACACTGAAGCTTTCTTT; CDR3: CASSPSGTGGRMNTEAFF; J: TRBJ1-1; V: TRBV7-9; D: TRBD1; size: NA
DNA: TGTGCCAGTAGTGCCCTAGCGGGAGGAACCGGGGAGCTGTTTTTT; CDR3: CASSALAGGTGELFF; J: TRBJ2-2; V: TRBV19; D: TRBD2; size: NA
DNA: TGTGCAAGTCGTTTTCGGGAGCCAGAGAGCTCCTACGAGCAGTACTTC; CDR3: CASRFREPESSYEQYF; J: TRBJ2-7; V: TRBV12-2; D: NA; size: NA
DNA: TGTGCCAGCAGCCAAGTATCGGAGGAGTCTTTAGCTTTCTTT; CDR3: CASSQVSEESLAFF; J: TRBJ1-1; V: TRBV4-2; D: NA; size: NA
DNA: TGTGCCAGCAGCCCCGACAGACCCTATGGCTACACCTTC; CDR3: CASSPDRPYGYTF; J: TRBJ1-2; V: TRBV7-9; D: NA; size: NA
DNA: TGTGCCAGCGACAGGGGGAACACTGAAGCTTTCTTT; CDR3: CASDRGNTEAFF; J: TRBJ1-1; V: TRBV12-3/TRBV12-4; D: TRBD1; size: NA
DNA: TGTGCCATCAGTGAGTCGAAGTGGAGCCTAGAAGCTTTCTTT; CDR3: CAISESKWSLEAFF; J: TRBJ1-1; V: TRBV10-3; D: NA; size: once
DNA: TGTGCCAGCAGCCCGGTGGATAGCGGGGGACAGGAGACCCAGTACTTC; CDR3: CASSPVDSGGQETQYF; J: TRBJ2-5; V: TRBV7-2; D: TRBD2; size: NA
DNA: TGTGCCAGCAGCTATTTCCGGACAGGATTATACGGAGGGGACACTGAAGCTTTCTTT; CDR3: CASSYFRTGLYGGDTEAFF; J: TRBJ1-1; V: TRBV5-6; D: TRBD1; size: NA
DNA: TGTGCCAGCAGGCCCGGGACAGCTTCTGGGGAGACCCAGTACTTC; CDR3: CASRPGTASGETQYF; J: TRBJ2-5; V: TRBV28; D: TRBD1; size: NA
DNA: TGTGCCAGCAGCGCAACAACTGGGGCGGTCACGGGTACGCAGTATTTT; CDR3: CASSATTGAVTGTQYF; J: TRBJ2-3; V: TRBV11-2; D: NA; size: once
DNA: TGCGCCAGCAGCCATCCAGGGGGCACTGAAGCTTTCTTT; CDR3: CASSHPGGTEAFF; J: TRBJ1-1; V: TRBV5-1; D: TRBD1; size: NA
DNA: TGTGCCAGCAGCTACTCCCCGACAGGGTCTAACTATGGCTACACCTTC; CDR3: CASSYSPTGSNYGYTF; J: TRBJ1-2; V: TRBV7-9; D: TRBD1; size: NA
DNA: TGTGCCAGCAGCCAATTTGGACAGGAAAAAAATTCACCCCTCCACTTT; CDR3: CASSQFGQEKNSPLHF; J: TRBJ1-6; V: TRBV16; D: TRBD1; size: NA
DNA: TGTGCCAGCAGCTTGCGGGGGCGGGACACTGAAGCTTTCTTT; CDR3: CASSLRGRDTEAFF; J: TRBJ1-1; V: TRBV7-8; D: NA; size: NA